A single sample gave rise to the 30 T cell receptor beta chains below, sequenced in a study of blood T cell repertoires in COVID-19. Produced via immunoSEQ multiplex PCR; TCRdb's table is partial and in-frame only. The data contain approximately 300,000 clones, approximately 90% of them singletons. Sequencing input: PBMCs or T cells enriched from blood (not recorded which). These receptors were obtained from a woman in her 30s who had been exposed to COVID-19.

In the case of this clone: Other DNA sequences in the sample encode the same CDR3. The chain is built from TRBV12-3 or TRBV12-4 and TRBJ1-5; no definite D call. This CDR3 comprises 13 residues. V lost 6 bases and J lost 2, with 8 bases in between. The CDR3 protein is CASSPGGNQPQHF. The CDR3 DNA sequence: TGTGCCAGCAGCCCGGGAGGCAATCAGCCCCAGCATTTT.

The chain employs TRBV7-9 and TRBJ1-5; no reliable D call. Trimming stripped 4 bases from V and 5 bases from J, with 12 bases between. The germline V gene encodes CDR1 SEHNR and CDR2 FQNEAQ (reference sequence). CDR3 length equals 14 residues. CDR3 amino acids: CASSSTPSHQPQHF. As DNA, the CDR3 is TGTGCCAGCAGCTCAACACCCTCCCATCAGCCCCAGCATTTT.

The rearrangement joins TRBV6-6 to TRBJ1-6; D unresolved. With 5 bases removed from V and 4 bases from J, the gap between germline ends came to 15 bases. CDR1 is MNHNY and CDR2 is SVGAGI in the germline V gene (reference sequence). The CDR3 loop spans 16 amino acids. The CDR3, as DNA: TGTGCCAGCAGTCCCCCTAAATTAGTATATAATTCACCCCTCCACTTT. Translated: CASSPPKLVYNSPLHF.

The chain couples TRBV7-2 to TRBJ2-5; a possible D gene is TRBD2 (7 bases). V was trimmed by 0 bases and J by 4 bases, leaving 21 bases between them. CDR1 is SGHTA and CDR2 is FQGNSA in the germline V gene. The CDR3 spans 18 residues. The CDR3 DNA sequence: TGTGCCAGCAGCTTAGCGCCCCAGCGCGGGGGCCGAGGAGAGACCCAGTACTTC. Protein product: CASSLAPQRGGRGETQYF.

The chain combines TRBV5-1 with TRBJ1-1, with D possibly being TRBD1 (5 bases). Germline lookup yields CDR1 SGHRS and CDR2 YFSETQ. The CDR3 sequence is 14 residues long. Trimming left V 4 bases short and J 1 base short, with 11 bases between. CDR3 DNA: TGCGCCAGCAGCCCTCAGACAGAGAACACTGAAGCTTTCTTT. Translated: CASSPQTENTEAFF.

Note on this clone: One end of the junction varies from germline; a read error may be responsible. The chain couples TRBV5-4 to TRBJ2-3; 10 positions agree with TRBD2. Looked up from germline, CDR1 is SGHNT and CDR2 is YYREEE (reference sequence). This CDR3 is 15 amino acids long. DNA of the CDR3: TGTGCCAGCGGCTTAGCGGGGGGCACCGCGGATACGCAGTATTTT. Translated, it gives CASGLAGGTADTQYF.

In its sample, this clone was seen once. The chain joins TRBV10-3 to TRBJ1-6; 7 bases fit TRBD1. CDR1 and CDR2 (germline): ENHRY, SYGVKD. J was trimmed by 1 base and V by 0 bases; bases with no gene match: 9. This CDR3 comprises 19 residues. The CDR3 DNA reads TGTGCCATCAGTGAGTCGATGAAGGGGGCTTCTTCCTATAATTCACCCCTCCACTTT. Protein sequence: CAISESMKGASSYNSPLHF.

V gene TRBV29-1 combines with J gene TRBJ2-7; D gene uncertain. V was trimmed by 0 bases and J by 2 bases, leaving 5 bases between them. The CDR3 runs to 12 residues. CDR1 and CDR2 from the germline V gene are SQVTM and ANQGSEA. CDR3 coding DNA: TGCAGCGTTGAAGAACAGACCTACGAGCAGTACTTC. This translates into CSVEEQTYEQYF.

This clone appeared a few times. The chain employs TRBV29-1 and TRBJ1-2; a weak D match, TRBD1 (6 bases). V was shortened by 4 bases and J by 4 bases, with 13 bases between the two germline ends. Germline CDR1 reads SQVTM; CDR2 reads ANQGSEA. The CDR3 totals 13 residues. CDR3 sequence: CSVGFGQTYGYTF. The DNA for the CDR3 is TGCAGCGTTGGGTTTGGACAGACCTATGGCTACACCTTC.

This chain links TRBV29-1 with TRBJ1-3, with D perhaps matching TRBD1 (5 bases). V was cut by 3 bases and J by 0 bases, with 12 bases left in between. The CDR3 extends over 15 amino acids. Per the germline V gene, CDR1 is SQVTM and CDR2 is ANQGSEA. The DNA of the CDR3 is TGCAGCGTTGAGGGCAGGGTGAACTCTGGAAACACCATATATTTT. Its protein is CSVEGRVNSGNTIYF.

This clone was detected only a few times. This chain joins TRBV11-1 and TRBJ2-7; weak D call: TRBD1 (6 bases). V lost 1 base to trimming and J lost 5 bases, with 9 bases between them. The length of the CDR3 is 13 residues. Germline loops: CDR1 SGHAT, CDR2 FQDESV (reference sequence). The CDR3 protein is CASSLVQGHEQYF. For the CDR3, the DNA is TGTGCCAGCAGCTTAGTACAGGGCCACGAGCAGTACTTC.

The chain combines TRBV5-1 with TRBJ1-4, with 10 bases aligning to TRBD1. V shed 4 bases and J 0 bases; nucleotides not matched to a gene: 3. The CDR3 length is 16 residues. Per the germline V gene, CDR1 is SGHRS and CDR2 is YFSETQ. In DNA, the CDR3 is TGCGCCAGCAGCGCCGGACAGGGGGCAACTAATGAAAAACTGTTTTTT. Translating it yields CASSAGQGATNEKLFF.

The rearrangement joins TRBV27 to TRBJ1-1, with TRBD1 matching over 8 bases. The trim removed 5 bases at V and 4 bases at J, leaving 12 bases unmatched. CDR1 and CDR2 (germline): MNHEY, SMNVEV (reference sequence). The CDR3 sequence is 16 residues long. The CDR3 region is CASSQILIQGGTEAFF. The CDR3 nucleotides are TGTGCCAGCAGTCAAATACTAATACAGGGGGGCACTGAAGCTTTCTTT.

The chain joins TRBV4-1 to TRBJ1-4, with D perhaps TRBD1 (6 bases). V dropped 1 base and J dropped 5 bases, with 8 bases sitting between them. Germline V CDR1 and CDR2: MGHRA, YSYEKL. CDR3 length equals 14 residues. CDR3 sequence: CASSQGQGNEKLFF. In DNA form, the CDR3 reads TGCGCCAGCAGCCAAGGCCAGGGGAATGAAAAACTGTTTTTT.

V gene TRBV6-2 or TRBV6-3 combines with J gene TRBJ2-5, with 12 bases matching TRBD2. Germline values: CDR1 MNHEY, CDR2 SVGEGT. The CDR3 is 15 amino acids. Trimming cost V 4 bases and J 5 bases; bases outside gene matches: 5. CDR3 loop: CASSSTSGGRETQYF. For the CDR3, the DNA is TGTGCCAGCAGTTCGACTAGCGGGGGTCGGGAGACCCAGTACTTC.

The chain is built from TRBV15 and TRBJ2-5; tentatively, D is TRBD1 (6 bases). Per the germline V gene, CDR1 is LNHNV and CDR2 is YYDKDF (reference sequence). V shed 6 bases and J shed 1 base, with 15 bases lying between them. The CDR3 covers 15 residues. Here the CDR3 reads CATRPRGLIQETQYF. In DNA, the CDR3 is TGTGCCACCAGACCCAGGGGCCTGATCCAAGAGACCCAGTACTTC.

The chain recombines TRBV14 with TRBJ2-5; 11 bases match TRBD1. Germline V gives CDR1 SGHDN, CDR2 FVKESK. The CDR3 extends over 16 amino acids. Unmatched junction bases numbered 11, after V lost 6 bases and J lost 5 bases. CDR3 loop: CASSRSRDRGTETQYF. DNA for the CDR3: TGTGCCAGCAGTCGATCCCGGGACAGGGGGACTGAGACCCAGTACTTC.

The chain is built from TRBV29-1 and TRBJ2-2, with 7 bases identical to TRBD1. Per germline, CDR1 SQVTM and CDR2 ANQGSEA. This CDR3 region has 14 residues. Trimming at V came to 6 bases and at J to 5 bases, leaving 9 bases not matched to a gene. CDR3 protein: CSVRTGTFTGELFF. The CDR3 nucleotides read TGCAGCGTCCGGACAGGAACTTTTACCGGGGAGCTGTTTTTT.

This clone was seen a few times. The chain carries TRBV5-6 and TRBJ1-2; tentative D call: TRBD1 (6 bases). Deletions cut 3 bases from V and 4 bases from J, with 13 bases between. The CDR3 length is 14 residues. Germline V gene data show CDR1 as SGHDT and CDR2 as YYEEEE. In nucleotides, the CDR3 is TGTGCCAGCAGCTCGCGGGGGGCTCGCTATGGCTACACCTTC. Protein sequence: CASSSRGARYGYTF.

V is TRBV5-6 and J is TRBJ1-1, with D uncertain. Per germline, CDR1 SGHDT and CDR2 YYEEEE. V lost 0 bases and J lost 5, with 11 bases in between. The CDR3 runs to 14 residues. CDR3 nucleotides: TGTGCCAGCAGCTTGGGGGCGGGCGGGACTGAAGCTTTCTTT. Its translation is CASSLGAGGTEAFF.

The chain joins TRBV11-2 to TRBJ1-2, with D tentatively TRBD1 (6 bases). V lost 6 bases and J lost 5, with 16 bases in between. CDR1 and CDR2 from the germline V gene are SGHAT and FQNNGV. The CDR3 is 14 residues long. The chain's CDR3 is CASRIGAGAYGYTF. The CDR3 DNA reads TGTGCCAGCAGGATAGGTGCGGGGGCTTATGGCTACACCTTC.

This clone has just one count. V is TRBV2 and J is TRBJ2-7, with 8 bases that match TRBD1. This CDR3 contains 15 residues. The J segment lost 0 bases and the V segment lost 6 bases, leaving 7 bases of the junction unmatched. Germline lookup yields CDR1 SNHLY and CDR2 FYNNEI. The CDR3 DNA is TGTGCCAGCAGGCGCCCCGGGACAGGCTCCTACGAGCAGTACTTC. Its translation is CASRRPGTGSYEQYF.

CDR3 in DNA: TGCGCCAGCAGCCAAAACAGGGTAAGCAATCAGCCCCAGCATTTT. Protein product: CASSQNRVSNQPQHF. The genes are TRBV4-3 and TRBJ1-5; a possible D gene is TRBD1 (6 bases). This CDR3 has 15 amino acids. V was trimmed by 2 bases and J by 1 base, leaving 9 bases between them. CDR1 is LGHNA and CDR2 is YSLEER in the germline V gene.

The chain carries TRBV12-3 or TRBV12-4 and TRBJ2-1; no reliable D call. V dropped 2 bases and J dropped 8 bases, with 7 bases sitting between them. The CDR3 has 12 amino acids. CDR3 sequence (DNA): TGTGCCAGCAGTTTAAAAGCTTATGAGCAGTTCTTC. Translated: CASSLKAYEQFF.

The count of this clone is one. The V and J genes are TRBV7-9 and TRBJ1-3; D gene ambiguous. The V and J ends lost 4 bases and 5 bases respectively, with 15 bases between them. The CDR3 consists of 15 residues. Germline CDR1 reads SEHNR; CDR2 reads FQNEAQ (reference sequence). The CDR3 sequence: CASSSEQQIRNTIYF. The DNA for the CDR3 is TGTGCCAGCAGCTCCGAACAACAGATTCGAAACACCATATATTTT.

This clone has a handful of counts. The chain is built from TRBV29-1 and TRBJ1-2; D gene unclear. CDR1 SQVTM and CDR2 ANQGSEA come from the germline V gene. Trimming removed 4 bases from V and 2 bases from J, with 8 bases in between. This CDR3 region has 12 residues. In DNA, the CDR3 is TGCAGCGTTGTCGAGAACAACTATGGCTACACCTTC. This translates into CSVVENNYGYTF. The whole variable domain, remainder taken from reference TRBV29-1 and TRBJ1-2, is SAVISQKPSRDICQRGTSLTIQCQVDSQVTMMFWYRQQPGQSLTLIATANQGSEATYESGFVIDKFPISRPNLTFSTLTVSNMSPEDSSIYLCSVVENNYGYTFGSGTRLTVV.

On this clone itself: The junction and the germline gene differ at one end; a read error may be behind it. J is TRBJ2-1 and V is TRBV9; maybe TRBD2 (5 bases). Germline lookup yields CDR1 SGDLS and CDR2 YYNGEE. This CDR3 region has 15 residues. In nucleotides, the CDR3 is TGTGCCAGCAACGTAGGAGGTTTCCCGCTTGATGAGCAGTTCTTC. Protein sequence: CASNVGGFPLDEQFF.

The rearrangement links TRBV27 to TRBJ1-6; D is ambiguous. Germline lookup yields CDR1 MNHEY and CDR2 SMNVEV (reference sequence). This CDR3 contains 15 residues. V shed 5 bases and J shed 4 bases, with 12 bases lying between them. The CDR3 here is CASSDTLRYNSPLHF. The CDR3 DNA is TGTGCCAGCAGTGACACCTTGAGATATAATTCACCCCTCCACTTT.

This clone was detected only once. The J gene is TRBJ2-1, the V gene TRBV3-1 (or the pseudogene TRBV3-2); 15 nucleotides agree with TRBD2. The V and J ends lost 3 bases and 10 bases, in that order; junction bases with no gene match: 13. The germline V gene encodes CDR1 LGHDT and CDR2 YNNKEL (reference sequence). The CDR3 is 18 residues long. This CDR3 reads CASSHGKGLAGGLREQFF. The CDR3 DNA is TGTGCCAGCAGCCACGGGAAAGGACTAGCGGGGGGGCTCAGGGAGCAGTTCTTC.

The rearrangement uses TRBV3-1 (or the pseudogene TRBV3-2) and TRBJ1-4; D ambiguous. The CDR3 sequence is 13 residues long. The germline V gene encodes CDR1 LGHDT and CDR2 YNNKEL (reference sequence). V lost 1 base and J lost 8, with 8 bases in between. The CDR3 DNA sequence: TGTGCCAGCAGCCAAGTTCCAGGAGAAAAACTGTTTTTT. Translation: CASSQVPGEKLFF.